A single T cell receptor (beta chain) is shown here with its context. This sample stems from a study of blood T cell repertoires in COVID-19. Turning to the study itself: Whether acute or convalescent, the COVID-19 samples came from the United States, Italy and Spain. The analysed material was cDNA or gDNA that came from T cells, B-cell-depleted T cells, or PBMCs.

As processed by the authors: Reference gene primer amplification in the assay estimated nucleated cell counts. Method: immunoSEQ multiplex PCR; TCRdb's copy keeps in-frame clones and lacks some. V and J calls and clone size come straight from that table; D and trimming were deduced from the DNA. The sample yields roughly 80,000 clones, more than 75% seen once. CDR1 and CDR2 (germline): SGHRS, YFSETQ. Deletions cut 0 bases from V and 9 bases from J, with 10 bases between. This CDR3 contains 13 residues. This sequence originates from a human donor in a cohort sampled during active COVID-19. Sequencing was carried out using peripheral blood. The J gene is TRBJ2-1, the V gene TRBV5-1, with a weak D call TRBD2 (5 bases). CDR3 region: CASSLELVGEQFF. In DNA form, the CDR3 reads TGCGCCAGCAGCTTGGAACTAGTCGGTGAGCAGTTCTTC.